This record covers a single T cell receptor beta chain. What it binds is not known. The sample originates from a study of blood T cells in healthy people across ages. CDR3 length: 15 residues. Germline values: CDR1 DFQATT, CDR2 SNEGSKA (reference sequence). V shed 1 base and J 4 bases; nucleotides not matched to a gene: 6. Donors each provided ten milliliters of peripheral blood. Findings of the study overall: No one knew whether donors had CMV, which possibly confounded expanded clonotype changes.

A second PCR of about 7 to 12 cycles used a sample-barcoded 5' primer and a J-beta primer mix. TCRdb reanalysed the 5' RACE reads using MiXCR and keeps one entry per CDR3 protein. The sample holds around 500,000 distinct CDR3 sequences; 27% are singletons and the top ten take approximately 3.5%. These data also featured in a second study, about T cells of mothers and their children. As that study records: A few healthy Caucasian mothers gave samples, and so did their six children. Related pairs of mothers and children showed slightly higher, non-significant overlap versus unrelated pairs.

The sequencing input was blood. The chain carries TRBV20-1 and TRBJ2-1; 8 positions agree with TRBD2. This clonotype originated in a boy younger than 10 in good health. The CDR3 is CSARGSSGTYNEQFF. The DNA of the CDR3 is TGCAGTGCTAGAGGGAGTAGCGGGACATACAATGAGCAGTTCTTC.